These 10 T cell receptor beta chains were sequenced from one sample in a study of shared clonotypes between healthy human individuals. Libraries were prepared by immunoSEQ multiplex PCR; TCRdb keeps only in-frame clonotypes and omits some of them. Here the sample spans a few million clones, approximately 94% being singletons. Sequencing was done on a sample of naive CD4+ T cells sorted from blood. Subset given: CD45RA+ positively selected. Receptors originate from a man aged 18 to 30 in good health.

In regard to this clone: This same CDR3 is encoded by further DNA sequences in the sample. This chain links TRBV19 with TRBJ2-5; D is uncertain. The CDR3 is 11 amino acids. Germline CDR1 LNHDA, CDR2 SQIVND (reference sequence). V lost 2 bases and J 5 bases, leaving 3 bases between the germline ends. This CDR3 reads CASSIKETQYF. The CDR3 nucleotides are TGTGCCAGTAGTATAAAGGAGACCCAGTACTTC.

On this clone itself: Within the sample, other DNA sequences also encode this same CDR3. This chain uses TRBV7-9 with TRBJ2-7, with D maybe TRBD1 (6 bases). Looked up from germline, CDR1 is SEHNR and CDR2 is FQNEAQ (reference sequence). Trimming took off 5 bases at V and 2 bases at J, with 7 bases between the two ends. The CDR3 totals 12 residues. The CDR3 nucleotides are TGTGCCAGCAGCCGGACAGCCTACGAGCAGTACTTC. Protein: CASSRTAYEQYF.

The chain joins TRBV10-3 to TRBJ1-6; D gene unclear. The germline gives CDR1 ENHRY, CDR2 SYGVKD. CDR3 length equals 16 residues. The V end lost 0 bases, the J end lost 5 bases, and 11 bases lay between the germline ends. Here the CDR3 DNA reads TGTGCCATCAGTGAGTCGGAGGGAATAGATAATTCACCCCTCCACTTT. It encodes CAISESEGIDNSPLHF.

The gene calls are TRBV27 and TRBJ1-1; D perhaps matches TRBD1 (5 bases). The CDR3 has 13 amino acids. CDR1 is MNHEY, CDR2 SMNVEV, per germline (reference sequence). The V end was cut by 8 bases, the J end by 0 bases, with 10 bases between. The CDR3 is CASVGGMNTEAFF. CDR3 sequence (DNA): TGTGCCAGCGTTGGGGGGATGAACACTGAAGCTTTCTTT.

The V and J genes are TRBV9 and TRBJ2-7, with D unresolved. The V gene lost 1 base and the J gene lost 2 bases, with 16 bases spanning the gap. This CDR3 comprises 16 residues. Per germline, CDR1 SGDLS and CDR2 YYNGEE. The CDR3 protein is CASSVTPSVTPYEQYF. DNA for the CDR3: TGTGCCAGCAGCGTAACACCCTCAGTCACTCCCTACGAGCAGTACTTC.

This clone was seen a handful of times. This same CDR3 is encoded by further DNA sequences in the sample. This chain joins TRBV6-5 and TRBJ1-2; tentatively, D is TRBD1 (5 bases). Germline values: CDR1 MNHEY, CDR2 SVGAGI. Trimming cost V 0 bases and J 2 bases, with 7 bases left between them. The CDR3 runs to 14 residues. CDR3 residues: CASSYSGGNYGYTF. The CDR3 bases are TGTGCCAGCAGTTACTCGGGGGGAAACTATGGCTACACCTTC.

J is TRBJ2-7 and V is TRBV14; 7 nucleotides agree with TRBD2. V gave up 1 base and J gave up 8 bases; unmatched junction bases: 5. Germline V gives CDR1 SGHDN, CDR2 FVKESK. The CDR3 is 13 residues long. CDR3 nucleotides: TGTGCCAGCAGCCAAGGACGGGGGGTCAAGCAGTACTTC. Its translation: CASSQGRGVKQYF. The entire variable domain, with the rest obtained from reference TRBV14 and TRBJ2-7, is as follows: EAGVTQFPSHSVIEKGQTVTLRCDPISGHDNLYWYRRVMGKEIKFLLHFVKESKQDESGMPNNRFLAERTGGTYSTLKVQPAELEDSGVYFCASSQGRGVKQYFGPGTRLTVT.

This clone was recorded once. The rearrangement links TRBV21-1 to TRBJ2-2; the D call TRBD1 from the table was never checked on the DNA. TRBV21-1 is reported as a pseudogene. This CDR3 is 15 amino acids long. CDR3 residues: CASVPGQPRTGELFF. The CDR3 bases are TGTGCCAGCGTGCCGGGACAGCCGAGAACCGGGGAGCTGTTTTTT.

This sequence joins TRBV30 and TRBJ1-6, with 9 bases identical to TRBD1. CDR1 GTSNPN and CDR2 SVGIG come from the germline V gene (reference sequence). V gave up 8 bases and J gave up 10 bases; unmatched junction bases: 9. The CDR3 sequence is 13 residues long. CDR3 protein: CASTGTGLSPLHF. CDR3 bases: TGTGCCAGCACCGGGACAGGGTTATCACCCCTCCACTTT. Complete variable domain (other parts from reference TRBV30 and TRBJ1-6): SQTIHQWPATLVQPVGSPLSLECTVEGTSNPNLYWYRQAAGRGLQLLFYSVGIGQISSEVPQNLSASRPQDRQFILSSKKLLLSDSGFYLCASTGTGLSPLHFGNGTRLTVT.

The chain employs TRBV19 and TRBJ2-2; D is unclear. Germline V gene lookup returns CDR1 LNHDA and CDR2 SQIVND (reference sequence). CDR3 length: 14 residues. V gave up 2 bases and J gave up 0 bases, with 4 bases separating them. In DNA form, the CDR3 reads TGTGCCAGTAGTATAACACCGAACACCGGGGAGCTGTTTTTT. This translates into CASSITPNTGELFF.